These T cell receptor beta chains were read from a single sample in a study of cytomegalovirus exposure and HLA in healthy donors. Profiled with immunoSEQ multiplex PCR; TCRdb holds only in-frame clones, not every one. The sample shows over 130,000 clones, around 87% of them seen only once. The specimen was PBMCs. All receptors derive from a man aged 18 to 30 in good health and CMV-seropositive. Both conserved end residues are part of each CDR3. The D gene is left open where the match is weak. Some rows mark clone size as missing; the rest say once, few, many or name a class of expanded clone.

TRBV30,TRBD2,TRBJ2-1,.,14,CAWTSGGSYNEQFF,TGTGCCTGGACTAGCGGGGGCTCCTACAATGAGCAGTTCTTC
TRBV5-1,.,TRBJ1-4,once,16,CASSLDQGTTNEKLFF,TGCGCCAGCAGCTTGGATCAGGGGACAACTAATGAAAAACTGTTTTTT
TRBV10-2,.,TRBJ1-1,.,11,CASTRADEAFF,TGCGCCAGCACGCGGGCGGATGAAGCTTTCTTT
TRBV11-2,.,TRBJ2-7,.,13,CASSPLRSYEQYF,TGTGCCAGCAGCCCCTTGAGGTCCTACGAGCAGTACTTC
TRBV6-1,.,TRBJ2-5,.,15,CASSPRGNRQETQYF,TGTGCCAGCAGTCCTCGGGGAAACCGTCAAGAGACCCAGTACTTC
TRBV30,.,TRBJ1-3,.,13,CASPGRHRNTIYF,TGTGCCTCACCCGGCAGACACCGAAACACCATATATTTT
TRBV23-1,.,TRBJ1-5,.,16,CASSRVGRDSNQPQHF,TGCGCCAGCAGTCGGGTGGGGCGGGATAGCAATCAGCCCCAGCATTTT
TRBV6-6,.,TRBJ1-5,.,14,CASSYEVGNQPQHF,TGTGCCAGCAGTTACGAGGTAGGCAATCAGCCCCAGCATTTT
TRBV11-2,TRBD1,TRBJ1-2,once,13,CASRETGDYGYTF,TGTGCCAGCAGGGAGACAGGGGACTATGGCTACACCTTC
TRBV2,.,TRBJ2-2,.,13,CASSGTPTGELFF,TGTGCCAGCTCCGGGACACCTACCGGGGAGCTGTTTTTT
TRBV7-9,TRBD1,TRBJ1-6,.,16,CASSYRDRGRNSPLHF,TGTGCCAGCAGCTACCGGGACAGGGGGCGGAATTCACCCCTCCACTTT
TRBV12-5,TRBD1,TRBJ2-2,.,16,CASGPGQGANTGELFF,TGTGCTAGTGGTCCCGGACAGGGGGCGAACACCGGGGAGCTGTTTTTT
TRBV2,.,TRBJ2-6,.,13,CASRNTGANVLTF,TGTGCCAGCAGGAACACTGGGGCCAACGTCCTGACTTTC
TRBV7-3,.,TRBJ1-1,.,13,CASRAGVNTEAFF,TGTGCCAGCCGGGCAGGGGTGAACACTGAAGCTTTCTTT
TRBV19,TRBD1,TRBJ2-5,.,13,CASMGTVEETQYF,TGTGCCAGTATGGGGACAGTAGAAGAGACCCAGTACTTC
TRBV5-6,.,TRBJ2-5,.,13,CASSMGLAETQYF,TGTGCCAGCAGCATGGGGTTGGCAGAGACCCAGTACTTC
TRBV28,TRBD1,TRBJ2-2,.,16,CASSLFGQGFSGELFF,TGTGCCAGCAGTTTATTCGGACAGGGGTTCTCCGGGGAGCTGTTTTTT
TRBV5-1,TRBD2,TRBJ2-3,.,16,CASSGIAGGPTDTQYF,TGCGCCAGCAGCGGGATAGCGGGAGGGCCCACAGATACGCAGTATTTT
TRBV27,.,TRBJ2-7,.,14,CASSLGGGLFEQYF,TGTGCCAGCAGTTTAGGGGGGGGCCTCTTTGAGCAGTACTTC
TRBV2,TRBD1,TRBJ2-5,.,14,CASSETGGPGTQYF,TGTGCCAGCAGTGAAACAGGGGGGCCTGGGACCCAGTACTTC
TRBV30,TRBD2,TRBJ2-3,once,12,CAWSLQRGTQYF,TGTGCCTGGAGCCTACAGCGGGGTACGCAGTATTTT
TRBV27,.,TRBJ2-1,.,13,CASSLRASREQFF,TGTGCCAGCAGTTTACGAGCCTCCCGTGAGCAGTTCTTC
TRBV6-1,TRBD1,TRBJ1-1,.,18,CASSEGMTGGRGSTEAFF,TGTGCCAGCAGTGAAGGGATGACAGGGGGCAGGGGTAGCACTGAAGCTTTCTTT
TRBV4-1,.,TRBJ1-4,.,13,CASSQVVGEKLFF,TGCGCCAGCAGCCAAGTGGTCGGTGAAAAACTGTTTTTT
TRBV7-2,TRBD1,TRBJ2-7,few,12,CASSTRQGVQYF,TGTGCCAGCAGCACCCGACAGGGGGTGCAGTACTTC
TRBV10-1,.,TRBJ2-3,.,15,CASSERGKGTDTQYF,TGCGCCAGCAGTGAGCGCGGGAAGGGCACAGATACGCAGTATTTT
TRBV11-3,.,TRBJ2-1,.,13,CASSLAPRNEQFF,TGTGCCAGCAGCTTAGCACCGAGAAATGAGCAGTTCTTC
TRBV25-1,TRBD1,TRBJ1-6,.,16,CASSDPGTGENSPLHF,TGTGCCAGCAGTGACCCCGGGACAGGGGAAAATTCACCCCTCCACTTT
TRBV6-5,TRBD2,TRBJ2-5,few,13,CASRLALQETQYF,TGTGCCAGCAGACTAGCGCTCCAAGAGACCCAGTACTTC
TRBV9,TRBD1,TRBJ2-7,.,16,CASSVGLGTGTYEQYF,TGTGCCAGCAGCGTAGGATTAGGGACAGGGACCTACGAGCAGTACTTC
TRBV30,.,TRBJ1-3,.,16,CAWSPIQGRTGNTIYF,TGTGCCTGGAGTCCGATACAGGGAAGAACTGGAAACACCATATATTTT
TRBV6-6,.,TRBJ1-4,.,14,CASSTGGPHEKLFF,TGTGCCAGCAGTACCGGGGGGCCCCATGAAAAACTGTTTTTT
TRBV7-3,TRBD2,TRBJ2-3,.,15,CASSLAGLGTDTQYF,TGTGCCAGCAGTTTGGCGGGACTAGGCACAGATACGCAGTATTTT
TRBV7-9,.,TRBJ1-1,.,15,CASSLNRVRDTEAFF,TGTGCCAGCAGCTTAAACAGGGTTCGGGACACTGAAGCTTTCTTT
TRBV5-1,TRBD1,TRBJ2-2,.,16,CASILDRAENTGELFF,TGCGCCAGCATCCTAGACAGGGCAGAGAACACCGGGGAGCTGTTTTTT
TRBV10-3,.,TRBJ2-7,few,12,CAISEATVEQYF,TGTGCCATCAGTGAGGCGACAGTTGAGCAGTACTTC
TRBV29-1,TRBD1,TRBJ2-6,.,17,CSVTGGTGGTGANVLTF,TGCAGCGTTACAGGAGGGACAGGGGGTACTGGGGCCAACGTCCTGACTTTC
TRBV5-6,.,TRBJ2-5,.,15,CASSLASGDGKTQYF,TGTGCCAGCAGCTTGGCTTCAGGGGACGGAAAGACCCAGTACTTC
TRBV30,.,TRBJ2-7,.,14,CAWSSDTLTYEQYF,TGTGCCTGGAGTAGTGACACACTTACCTACGAGCAGTACTTC
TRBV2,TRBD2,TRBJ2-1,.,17,CASSFTTSGGTYNEQFF,TGTGCCAGCAGTTTTACGACTAGCGGGGGGACCTACAATGAGCAGTTCTTC
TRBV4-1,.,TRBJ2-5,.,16,CASSQNAQGALETQYF,TGCGCCAGCAGCCAAAATGCCCAGGGCGCCCTGGAGACCCAGTACTTC
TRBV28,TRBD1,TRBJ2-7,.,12,CASRIGGHEQYF,TGTGCCAGCAGGATAGGGGGCCACGAGCAGTACTTC
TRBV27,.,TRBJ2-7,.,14,CASSPTLSSYEQYF,TGTGCCAGCAGTCCGACATTGAGCTCCTACGAGCAGTACTTC
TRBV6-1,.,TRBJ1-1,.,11,CASRAGPEAFF,TGTGCCAGCAGGGCGGGACCTGAAGCTTTCTTT
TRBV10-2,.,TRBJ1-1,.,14,CASSPTNPGQEAFF,TGCGCCAGCAGCCCAACGAATCCGGGACAAGAAGCTTTCTTT
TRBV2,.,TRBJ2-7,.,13,CASGTGSTYEQYF,TGTGCCAGCGGGACTGGGAGCACCTACGAGCAGTACTTC
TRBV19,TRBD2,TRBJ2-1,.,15,CASNLVAGSPAGQFF,TGTGCCAGTAACCTTGTAGCGGGATCCCCGGCGGGGCAGTTCTTC
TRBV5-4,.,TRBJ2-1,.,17,CASSSPRPGHGYNEQFF,TGTGCCAGCAGTTCCCCCCGACCGGGACATGGCTACAATGAGCAGTTCTTC
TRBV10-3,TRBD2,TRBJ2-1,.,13,CAIGGLDKNEQFF,TGTGCCATCGGGGGACTAGATAAGAATGAGCAGTTCTTC